The 13 T cell receptor beta chains given below trace back to one sample, sequenced in a study of long-term antiretroviral therapy in people with HIV (dated by TCRdb to the early 2020s). The immunoSEQ hsTCRB v3.0 assay was used at survey level resolution to sequence the TRB variable region. TCRdb took over this immuneACCESS table, retaining in-frame rearrangements with V and J assigned. Such tables are incomplete; in checked studies, under half of the missing clones stem from an unresolved V gene, and the remainder is unexplained. For this sample there are tens of thousands of clones; 83% appear just once. Around 22% of the sample rests with the top ten. The starting material was unsorted PBMCs, obtained 0.4 years after starting antiretroviral therapy. The receptors here all came from a man between 50 and 59 years old with HIV.

The V gene is TRBV7-9, the J gene TRBJ2-7; D is unresolved. V dropped 4 bases and J dropped 0 bases, with 10 bases sitting between them. Germline lookup yields CDR1 SEHNR and CDR2 FQNEAQ (reference sequence). CDR3 length: 14 amino acids. The CDR3 nucleotides read TGTGCCAGCAGCTATCCGTATAGCTCCTACGAGCAGTACTTC. This codes for CASSYPYSSYEQYF.

The chain recombines TRBV6-5 with TRBJ2-4; D is uncertain. This CDR3 contains 14 residues. V was clipped by 2 bases and J by 0 bases, with 5 bases between them. The germline gives CDR1 MNHEY, CDR2 SVGAGI. In DNA, the CDR3 is TGTGCCAGCAGTTACGCCTCAGCCAAAAACATTCAGTACTTC. This gives the protein CASSYASAKNIQYF.

The genes are TRBV7-3 and TRBJ2-4; weak D call: TRBD1 (6 bases). V shed 3 bases and J shed 0 bases, with 21 bases lying between them. Looked up from germline, CDR1 is SGHTA and CDR2 is FQGTGA. This CDR3 has 19 amino acids. CDR3 coding DNA: TGTGCCAGCAGCTTCGCAGGGGAGTACCCCAGCATAGCCAAAAACATTCAGTACTTC. It specifies CASSFAGEYPSIAKNIQYF.

V gene TRBV19 combines with J gene TRBJ1-5; TRBD1 aligns across 9 bases. The V segment lost 5 bases and the J segment 4 bases; nucleotides outside the gene matches: 3. The CDR3 is 14 amino acids. The germline V gene encodes CDR1 LNHDA and CDR2 SQIVND (reference sequence). CDR3 loop: CASSPGQGNQPQHF. CDR3 bases: TGTGCCAGTAGTCCGGGACAGGGTAATCAGCCCCAGCATTTT.

The chain combines TRBV29-1 with TRBJ1-2, with TRBD1 matching 12 bases. The CDR3 covers 14 residues. V trimming: 5 bases; J trimming: 7 bases; junction bases outside the gene matches: 8. Germline lookup yields CDR1 SQVTM and CDR2 ANQGSEA. The CDR3 region is CSVSTGQGAGGYTF. DNA for the CDR3: TGCAGCGTTTCCACGGGACAGGGGGCGGGTGGCTACACCTTC.

The genes are TRBV5-1 and TRBJ1-1; D call uncertain. Germline V gene data show CDR1 as SGHRS and CDR2 as YFSETQ. This CDR3 has 13 residues. The V gene lost 2 bases and the J gene lost 1 base, with 6 bases spanning the gap. CDR3 sequence reads: CASSFSKNTEAFF. In DNA form, the CDR3 reads TGCGCCAGCAGCTTCTCAAAGAACACTGAAGCTTTCTTT.

About this clone: One end of the junction fails to match germline, which may point to a read error. The chain is built from TRBV11-2 and TRBJ2-7; TRBD2 matches 8 bases. CDR3 length equals 17 residues. Germline CDR1 and CDR2: SGHAT and FQNNGV. In DNA form, the CDR3 reads TGTGCCAGCAGCTTAATGCTTAAACGGGGGGGATCCTCCGAGCAGTACTTC. Encoded protein: CASSLMLKRGGSSEQYF. The variable domain in full, with the rest retrieved from reference TRBV11-2 and TRBJ2-7, is EAGVAQSPRYKIIEKRQSVAFWCNPISGHATLYWYQQILGQGPKLLIQFQNNGVVDDSQLPKDRFSAERLKGVDSTLKIQPAKLEDSAVYLCASSLMLKRGGSSEQYFGPGTRLTVT.

This clone was observed a few times. The chain joins TRBV15 to TRBJ1-5, with 8 bases fitting TRBD1. CDR1 is LNHNV and CDR2 is YYDKDF in the germline V gene (reference sequence). The CDR3 contains 17 residues. J was trimmed by 0 bases and V by 3 bases; bases with no gene match: 7. The CDR3 here is CATSSYRGGRSNQPQHF. The DNA of the CDR3 is TGTGCCACCAGCAGCTACAGGGGGGGTCGTAGCAATCAGCCCCAGCATTTT. Based on the CDR3 plus reference TRBV15 and TRBJ1-5, the full variable domain is DAMVIQNPRYQVTQFGKPVTLSCSQTLNHNVMYWYQQKSSQAPKLLFHYYDKDFNNEADTPDNFQSRRPNTSFCFLDIRSPGLGDTAMYLCATSSYRGGRSNQPQHFGDGTRLSIL.

This chain uses TRBV7-9 with TRBJ1-2, with D hard to call. The CDR3 runs 13 residues. Per germline, CDR1 SEHNR and CDR2 FQNEAQ (reference sequence). V was clipped by 1 base and J by 4 bases, with 7 bases between them. This CDR3 is CASSLVSGYGYTF. For the CDR3, the DNA is TGTGCCAGCAGCTTAGTCAGCGGCTATGGCTACACCTTC.

This rearrangement joins TRBV5-1 to TRBJ1-2, with D unresolved. The V gene's germline CDR1 is SGHRS and CDR2 YFSETQ. The CDR3 extends over 14 amino acids. V was pared by 4 bases and J by 1 base, with 11 bases between. The CDR3 DNA is TGCGCCAGCAGCGTGGACCGACTTAACTATGGCTACACCTTC. Amino acids: CASSVDRLNYGYTF.

The table lists this clone with a count of one. The rearrangement joins TRBV6-5 to TRBJ1-6; no reliable D call. This CDR3 is built from 14 residues. Germline V gene lookup returns CDR1 MNHEY and CDR2 SVGAGI. With 2 bases removed from V and 5 bases from J, the gap between germline ends came to 7 bases. The CDR3 region is CASSYGLNNSPLHF. The DNA for the CDR3 is TGTGCCAGCAGTTACGGGCTGAATAATTCACCCCTCCACTTT.

The chain combines TRBV19 with TRBJ2-7; D remains ambiguous. Trimming left V 5 bases short and J 5 bases short, with 16 bases between. CDR3 length: 14 residues. Germline V lookup: CDR1 LNHDA, CDR2 SQIVND (reference sequence). The CDR3 is CASSLFTRQDEQYF. CDR3 nucleotide sequence: TGTGCCAGTAGTTTATTCACGCGGCAGGACGAGCAGTACTTC.

The chain recombines TRBV2 with TRBJ2-1; TRBD1 aligns across 10 bases. Germline CDR1 reads SNHLY; CDR2 reads FYNNEI. The CDR3 loop spans 15 amino acids. The V segment lost 1 base and the J segment 7 bases; nucleotides outside the gene matches: 4. CDR3 sequence (DNA): TGTGCCAGCAGTGAAGGACAGGGGGCGAGGAATGAGCAGTTCTTC. The encoded protein is CASSEGQGARNEQFF.